The sequence of this T cell receptor beta chain was determined in a study of CD8 T cells in Susac syndrome. Germline CDR1 is SGHRS and CDR2 is YFSETQ. This CDR3 contains 14 residues. Trimming pared 4 bases from V and 6 bases from J, leaving 16 bases between. Reverse transcription used about 0.5 to 1 ug RNA and random hexamers. Amplification of TCR beta CDR3 across 54 Vbeta and 13 Jbeta was performed with immunoSEQ multiplex PCR. MiXCR, run by TCRdb on the immunoSEQ multiplex PCR reads, gives a single entry per CDR3 protein. The sample includes about 66,000 distinct CDR3 sequences, approximately 94% seen only once; the top ten take less than 0.65%.

This rearrangement joins TRBV5-1 to TRBJ1-1; a weak D match, TRBD1 (5 bases). The origin of this receptor is a human donor with multiple sclerosis. The sample comprised CD8+ T cells from PBMCs. The CDR3: CASSLGDSTAEAFF. The CDR3 DNA sequence: TGCGCCAGCAGCCTCGGAGACAGTACCGCTGAAGCTTTCTTT.